Shown below are 29 T cell receptor beta chains from a single sample sequenced in a study of cytomegalovirus exposure and HLA in healthy donors. Primers: 60 Vbeta forward and 13 Jbeta reverse. Sequencing used immunoSEQ multiplex PCR; TCRdb keeps in-frame clones, though not all of them. This sample has some 150,000 clones, with more than 70% found just once. Specimen: PBMCs. The receptors shown here come from a woman in her forties or fifties in good health and CMV-seropositive.

The chain is built from TRBV25-1 and TRBJ2-3; 12 positions match TRBD2. V shed 8 bases and J 2 bases; nucleotides not matched to a gene: 8. This CDR3 spans 16 amino acids. CDR1 is MGHDK and CDR2 is SYGVNS in the germline V gene. CDR3 sequence (DNA): TGTGCCAGCGGGAGAGGACTAGCGGGGAACACAGATACGCAGTATTTT. This sequence encodes CASGRGLAGNTDTQYF.

The chain links TRBV7-2 to TRBJ2-1, with 12 bases lining up with TRBD2. Germline assignment: CDR1 SGHTA and CDR2 FQGNSA. This CDR3 has 15 residues. Trimming removed 5 bases from V and 9 bases from J; junction bases left unmatched: 8. This CDR3 reads CASSVRLAGVSEQFF. Here the CDR3 DNA reads TGTGCCAGCAGCGTACGACTAGCGGGAGTGAGTGAGCAGTTCTTC.

To note about this clone: Within the sample, other DNA sequences also encode this same CDR3. The chain joins TRBV9 to TRBJ2-3; unclear D gene. Germline CDR1 SGDLS, CDR2 YYNGEE. V shed 0 bases and J shed 1 base, with 3 bases lying between them. CDR3 length equals 13 residues. Here the CDR3 reads CASSVAGTDTQYF. The CDR3 region has the DNA TGTGCCAGCAGCGTAGCGGGCACAGATACGCAGTATTTT.

The chain recombines TRBV4-2 with TRBJ2-1, with 12 bases that match TRBD2. The CDR3 is 17 residues long. V dropped 4 bases and J dropped 0; count of bases not matched to a gene: 4. CDR1 LGHNA and CDR2 YNFKEQ come from the germline V gene. The CDR3 bases are TGTGCCAGCAGCCCGGGGACTAGCGGGTTCTCCTACAATGAGCAGTTCTTC. This translates into CASSPGTSGFSYNEQFF.

The chain carries TRBV21-1 and TRBJ1-6; the table calls TRBD1, which could not be checked here. TRBV21-1 is deemed a pseudogene. The CDR3 extends over 15 amino acids. The CDR3 nucleotides are TGTGCCAGCAGCCCGGGACAGGGCTATAATTCACCCCTCCACTTT. It yields the protein CASSPGQGYNSPLHF.

The CDR3 sequence is CASSSWTGVTEAFF. The CDR3 bases are TGTGCCAGCAGCTCCTGGACAGGGGTCACTGAAGCTTTCTTT. The chain uses TRBV7-2 and TRBJ1-1, with TRBD1 matching 9 bases. The CDR3 extends over 14 amino acids. Germline V gives CDR1 SGHTA, CDR2 FQGNSA. The ends lost 4 bases at V and 4 bases at J; junction bases unmatched: 4.

The chain employs TRBV7-2 and TRBJ2-1; 12 nucleotides align to TRBD2. Germline V CDR1 and CDR2: SGHTA, FQGNSA. The J segment lost 1 base and the V segment lost 0 bases, leaving 7 bases of the junction unmatched. The length of the CDR3 is 19 residues. This CDR3 reads CASSLAASGRVESYNEQFF. CDR3 nucleotides: TGTGCCAGCAGCTTAGCGGCTAGCGGGAGGGTAGAATCCTACAATGAGCAGTTCTTC.

The rearrangement joins TRBV7-2 to TRBJ1-1; 8 bases fit TRBD1. CDR1 SGHTA and CDR2 FQGNSA come from the germline V gene. The CDR3 extends over 13 amino acids. The trim removed 5 bases at V and 4 bases at J, leaving 3 bases unmatched. CDR3 in DNA: TGTGCCAGCAGCCGCGACAGGGGCACTGAAGCTTTCTTT. This translates into CASSRDRGTEAFF.

This clone was seen more than once but under ten times. V and J are TRBV4-2 and TRBJ2-5; 7 bases are shared with TRBD1. CDR3 length: 16 amino acids. Trimming took 1 base from V and 9 from J; bases not matched to a gene: 14. CDR1 and CDR2 from the germline V gene are LGHNA and YNFKEQ. Here the CDR3 DNA reads TGTGCCAGCAGCCAAGGCTACAGGGGCAGACTGGATGCCCAGTACTTC. Encoded protein: CASSQGYRGRLDAQYF.

This clone was seen just once. This CDR3 is also generated by other DNA sequences in the sample. The chain links TRBV6-5 to TRBJ1-3; 7 nucleotides match TRBD1. The junction had 3 bases not matched to a gene; V was cut back by 2 bases and J by 2 bases. Germline assignment: CDR1 MNHEY and CDR2 SVGAGI. This CDR3 has 15 amino acids. In DNA, the CDR3 is TGTGCCAGCAGTTACAGCCAGGGGGCTGGAAACACCATATATTTT. It encodes CASSYSQGAGNTIYF.

The chain joins TRBV7-9 to TRBJ2-1, with D tentatively TRBD2 (5 bases). CDR1 and CDR2 from the germline V gene are SEHNR and FQNEAQ (reference sequence). V lost 2 bases, J lost 0 bases, and 14 bases lay in between. The CDR3 contains 17 residues. The CDR3 coding sequence is TGTGCCAGCAGCTTACTTTTCGGGGTAAACTCCTACAATGAGCAGTTCTTC. This codes for CASSLLFGVNSYNEQFF.

A single count supports this clone. The J gene is TRBJ2-3, the V gene TRBV7-9; TRBD2 matches 7 bases. Trimming removed 5 bases from V and 1 base from J; junction bases left unmatched: 6. Germline CDR1 is SEHNR and CDR2 is FQNEAQ (reference sequence). The CDR3 has 15 amino acids. DNA of the CDR3: TGTGCCAGCAGCCCTCGACTAGCCCGCACAGATACGCAGTATTTT. This translates into CASSPRLARTDTQYF.

The gene calls are TRBV30 and TRBJ1-4; D might be TRBD1 (6 bases). Trimming cost V 4 bases and J 6 bases, with 9 bases left between them. Germline V gives CDR1 GTSNPN, CDR2 SVGIG (reference sequence). The length of the CDR3 is 12 residues. The CDR3, as DNA: TGTGCCTGGACCTCAGGGGATGAAAAACTGTTTTTT. Amino acids: CAWTSGDEKLFF. The whole variable domain, remainder taken from reference TRBV30 and TRBJ1-4, is SQTIHQWPATLVQPVGSPLSLECTVEGTSNPNLYWYRQAAGRGLQLLFYSVGIGQISSEVPQNLSASRPQDRQFILSSKKLLLSDSGFYLCAWTSGDEKLFFGSGTQLSVL.

The V gene is TRBV7-2, the J gene TRBJ2-3, with a possible D match to TRBD1 (5 bases). From germline, CDR1 is SGHTA and CDR2 FQGNSA. This CDR3 comprises 15 residues. The ends were cut back, 1 base at V and 7 bases at J, with 15 bases in the middle. The CDR3 sequence: CASSLVQGLPNTQYF. The CDR3 DNA reads as TGTGCCAGCAGCTTAGTCCAGGGTTTGCCGAATACGCAGTATTTT.

This rearrangement joins TRBV28 to TRBJ2-3, with D perhaps matching TRBD1 (5 bases). V shed 1 base and J shed 6 bases, with 17 bases lying between them. CDR1 and CDR2 from the germline V gene are MDHEN and SYDVKM. The CDR3 has 16 amino acids. CDR3 sequence (DNA): TGTGCCAGCAGTTTATACGAGATAGGGGATCTGGATACGCAGTATTTT. This sequence encodes CASSLYEIGDLDTQYF.

In its sample, this clone was seen once. The chain has TRBV7-2 and TRBJ1-2; 7 bases fit TRBD1. The CDR3 consists of 15 residues. Losses at the gene ends were 1 base for V and 6 bases for J; bases not matched to a gene: 8. Germline lookup yields CDR1 SGHTA and CDR2 FQGNSA. CDR3 coding DNA: TGTGCCAGCAGCTTAGACCTAAACCAGGGGGATGGCTACACCTTC. Its translation: CASSLDLNQGDGYTF.

The rearrangement uses TRBV28 and TRBJ1-1, with 9 positions matching TRBD1. This CDR3 comprises 15 residues. After removal of 5 bases from V and 1 base from J, the junction contained 5 bases not matched to a gene. The germline gives CDR1 MDHEN, CDR2 SYDVKM. CDR3 protein: CASSSGGQGNTEAFF. CDR3 nucleotides: TGTGCCAGCAGTAGTGGGGGACAGGGGAACACTGAAGCTTTCTTT.

The chain is built from TRBV29-1 and TRBJ1-5; D is possibly TRBD1 (5 bases). Germline V gene data show CDR1 as SQVTM and CDR2 as ANQGSEA. V was shortened by 6 bases and J by 2 bases, with 11 bases between the two germline ends. The CDR3 consists of 13 residues. The CDR3, as DNA: TGCAGCGTGGAGACAGCTGGCAATCAGCCCCAGCATTTT. It specifies CSVETAGNQPQHF.

This rearrangement joins TRBV10-1 to TRBJ2-5, with D uncertain. Germline lookup yields CDR1 WNHNN and CDR2 SYGVQD (reference sequence). The V and J ends lost 3 bases and 4 bases respectively, with 6 bases between them. The CDR3 covers 12 residues. The DNA for the CDR3 is TGCGCCAGCAGTGACCCAGGAGAGACCCAGTACTTC. It yields the protein CASSDPGETQYF.

This rearrangement joins TRBV19 to TRBJ2-5; TRBD2 aligns across 13 bases. The germline V gene encodes CDR1 LNHDA and CDR2 SQIVND (reference sequence). This CDR3 comprises 15 residues. V lost 8 bases to trimming and J lost 1 base; unmatched junction nucleotides: 4. The CDR3: CASGRLAGGQETQYF. The DNA for the CDR3 is TGTGCCAGTGGGAGACTAGCGGGGGGCCAAGAGACCCAGTACTTC. Full variable domain (remainder filled in from reference TRBV19 and TRBJ2-5): DGGITQSPKYLFRKEGQNVTLSCEQNLNHDAMYWYRQDPGQGLRLIYYSQIVNDFQKGDIAEGYSVSREKKESFPLTVTSAQKNPTAFYLCASGRLAGGQETQYFGPGTRLLVL.

The CDR3 nucleotides read TGCGCCAGCACAAAGGGACTAGCGGGACAGAACACCGGGGAGCTGTTTTTT. Residues: CASTKGLAGQNTGELFF. V and J are TRBV5-1 and TRBJ2-2; 13 nucleotides align to TRBD2. Germline CDR1 reads SGHRS; CDR2 reads YFSETQ. V shed 6 bases, J shed 1 base, and the junction held 6 bases outside the gene matches. This CDR3 region has 17 residues.

V gene TRBV28 combines with J gene TRBJ2-1; 9 bases map to TRBD1. V shed 2 bases, J shed 6 bases, and the junction held 11 bases outside the gene matches. The CDR3 contains 17 residues. The germline V gene encodes CDR1 MDHEN and CDR2 SYDVKM. The CDR3 bases are TGTGCCAGCAGTTTAAGAGTCCTGGGGACAGGGTCCAATGAGCAGTTCTTC. It translates to CASSLRVLGTGSNEQFF.

CDR3 DNA: TGTGCCAGCAGCCATTGGGGCCCGCCGGAGCAGTTCTTC. Protein: CASSHWGPPEQFF. The chain is built from TRBV14 and TRBJ2-1; perhaps TRBD1 as D (5 bases). V lost 3 bases to trimming and J lost 10 bases, with 13 bases between them. Germline V gives CDR1 SGHDN, CDR2 FVKESK. CDR3 length: 13 amino acids.

V is TRBV19 and J is TRBJ2-7; TRBD1 aligns across 7 bases. Germline-derived CDR1 and CDR2 are LNHDA and SQIVND (reference sequence). With 6 bases clipped from V and 6 bases from J, the junction kept 8 bases outside the gene matches. The CDR3 runs to 13 residues. CDR3 DNA: TGTGCCAGTAGCCGAACAGGGGATAGCGAGCAGTACTTC. It specifies CASSRTGDSEQYF.

The V call is TRBV4-1, the J call TRBJ2-7, with unresolved D. The CDR3 is 15 amino acids. V lost 1 base and J 2 bases, leaving 12 bases between the germline ends. The germline V gene has CDR1 MGHRA and CDR2 YSYEKL. CDR3 loop: CASSQGLAIAYEQYF. DNA for the CDR3: TGCGCCAGCAGCCAAGGGTTAGCTATTGCCTACGAGCAGTACTTC.

J is TRBJ2-1 and V is TRBV9; 12 bases fit TRBD1. V was pared by 4 bases and J by 7 bases, with 6 bases of the junction left unmatched. This CDR3 has 15 amino acids. Germline V lookup: CDR1 SGDLS, CDR2 YYNGEE. In DNA, the CDR3 is TGTGCCAGCAGCCTGGGACAGGGGGCTTTGAATGAGCAGTTCTTC. This sequence encodes CASSLGQGALNEQFF.

In its sample, this clone was seen a few times. This chain uses TRBV5-1 with TRBJ2-5, with TRBD2 matching over 8 bases. CDR3 length equals 16 residues. Trimming cost V 4 bases and J 2 bases; bases outside gene matches: 10. Germline CDR1 is SGHRS and CDR2 is YFSETQ. The CDR3 sequence is CASSPRGGFNQETQYF. The CDR3 nucleotides are TGCGCCAGCAGCCCCCGGGGGGGGTTCAATCAAGAGACCCAGTACTTC. The full variable domain, its missing parts supplied by reference TRBV5-1 and TRBJ2-5, is KAGVTQTPRYLIKTRGQQVTLSCSPISGHRSVSWYQQTPGQGLQFLFEYFSETQRNKGNFPGRFSGRQFSNSRSEMNVSTLELGDSALYLCASSPRGGFNQETQYFGPGTRLLVL.

This clone was counted between two and nine times. The J gene is TRBJ1-2, the V gene TRBV7-2; possibly TRBD1 for D (5 bases). V was trimmed by 0 bases and J by 8 bases, leaving 10 bases between them. Germline V gene sequence: CDR1 SGHTA, CDR2 FQGNSA. This CDR3 is 13 amino acids long. The CDR3 sequence is CASSLAEGLGYTF. The CDR3 DNA reads as TGTGCCAGCAGCTTAGCGGAGGGGCTAGGCTACACCTTC.

The J gene is TRBJ1-1, the V gene TRBV2; TRBD1 agrees at 11 bases. Germline V CDR1 and CDR2: SNHLY, FYNNEI. Unmatched junction bases numbered 5, after V lost 7 bases and J lost 4 bases. The CDR3 runs 14 residues. In DNA, the CDR3 is TGTGCCAGCAAGGGGACAGGGGGGACCACTGAAGCTTTCTTT. This gives the protein CASKGTGGTTEAFF.